This record covers a single T cell receptor (beta chain). Authors' data handling: Quantification of nucleated cells was approximated via reference gene primer amplification. Sequenced by immunoSEQ multiplex PCR; TCRdb stores in-frame clones only, minus some. Clonal size and the V and J genes are those of that table, whereas D and trimming came from the DNA. The sample lists approximately 58,000 clones; more than 80% were seen once. Unmatched junction bases numbered 5, after V lost 3 bases and J lost 3 bases. Germline-derived CDR1 and CDR2 are MNHEY and SMNVEV (reference sequence). The CDR3 sequence is 15 residues long. The record originates from a study of blood T cell repertoires in COVID-19. Study-wide background: Both acute and convalescent COVID-19 samples were obtained from the United States, Italy and Spain. From T cells, B-cell-depleted T cells, or PBMCs came the material, which was cDNA or gDNA.

The sample consisted of peripheral blood. This receptor was obtained from a woman older than 75 with active COVID-19. The V call is TRBV27, the J call TRBJ2-3; TRBD2 matches 8 bases. The CDR3, as DNA: TGTGCCAGCAGTTTGGCAGCGGGGGCTACAGATACGCAGTATTTT. Protein product: CASSLAAGATDTQYF.